One T cell receptor (beta chain) is described in this entry. This clone has a single count. The antigen this receptor binds is unknown. Base qualities are not recorded, but no much larger clone differs from it by a single base. TCRbeta CDR3 regions were sequenced with the immunoSEQ Assay. After extraction, genomic DNA underwent amplification by bias-controlled multiplex PCR, followed by high-throughput sequencing. In the authors' own workflow: To quantify the absolute abundance of each unique TCRbeta CDR3 region, sequences were collapsed and filtered. T cell fraction was estimated by normalization of TCRbeta template counts to usable DNA, with usable DNA being measured through amplification of reference genes present in all nucleated cells. Repertoire TCRs were annotated as SARS-CoV-2-specific by exact matching of V gene, CDR3 amino acid sequence and J gene to a known reactive TCR set. The reference SARS-CoV-2 TCR set was derived from MIRA and filtered for enrichment in COVID-19-positive ImmuneCODE repertoires, a step that removed public or cross-reactive TCRs. Drawing on the MIRA antigens, annotated TCRs were analysed further at the level of specific ORF or position within ORF. Breadth was defined as annotated unique rearrangements over total unique productive rearrangements; depth was the summed frequency of those rearrangements. Two-sided Wilcoxon rank-sum tests were used to compare TCR breadth between groups. This is the immuneACCESS table as TCRdb keeps it, with only in-frame sequences that have V and J called. A part of the clones is gone; compared with another copy, unresolved V genes explain less than half, and the rest is unexplained. The DNA was the basis for D and trimming; V, J and clone size are from that table. The sample table records hundreds of thousands of clones; about 91% of these occur just once. The ten top clones hold about 2.5% of the sample.

The sample originates from a study of Ad26.COV2.S vaccination and SARS-CoV-2 variants (dated by TCRdb to 2020 to 2023). As for the study more broadly: Vaccine-arm donors were drawn from COV1001, a multicentre, randomized, double-blind, placebo-controlled phase I-IIa trial of Ad26.COV2.S in healthy adults. Ad26.COV2.S was administered intramuscularly at a dose of 5x10^10 or 1x10^11 viral particles, either as one shot or as two shots given 56 days apart. Sequencing of the TCRbeta repertoire served to evaluate the specificity and breadth of SARS-CoV-2-reactive T cell receptors following Ad26.COV2.S vaccination. The TCR-sequenced set comprised approximately 32 samples: approximately 19 Ad26.COV2.S vaccine recipients, 5 placebo recipients and 8 SARS-CoV-2 convalescent individuals. Trial participants were randomized into five groups of five, in which low-dose or high-dose Ad26.COV2.S was given once or twice, or placebo was given on both occasions. Blinding of investigators to trial group allocation was maintained during experiments and outcome assessment. Paper-wide results and their limitations: It was noted by the authors that total T cell responses may have been underestimated by the TCR breadth and depth analyses. Substantial breadth of spike-specific CD8+ and CD4+ T cell responses was reported after vaccination. Comparable non-spike TCR breadth was observed between vaccine and placebo recipients, consistent with only spike being contained in the vaccine. The study lacked the statistical power to compare responses across vaccine doses or regimens. Higher spike-specific TCR breadth was observed in Ad26.COV2.S recipients than in placebo recipients (P = 0.0014).

Trimming removed 3 bases from V and 5 bases from J; the gene matches leave 12 bases unexplained. The CDR3 has 16 amino acids, counting the end cysteine and phenylalanine. Only the CDR3 region is kept as DNA, spanning 48 bases read in frame from base 1. The CDR1 and CDR2 encoded by the germline V gene are LGHNA and YSLEER. Interpreted using the paper, the treatment or condition label stands for: roughly 19 received Ad26.COV2.S at low or high dose, single or two shots; about 5 received placebo; per-sample allocation not given. For vaccine and placebo recipients, the sequenced repertoires came from samples collected on day 63 after the first injection. In Cohort 1b, 25 or so adults aged 18-55 years were enrolled at a single site in Boston, USA, between 29 July and 7 August 2020. Ad26.COV2.S consisted of a replication-incompetent adenovirus type 26 vector by which a prefusion-stabilized SARS-CoV-2 spike protein from the original Wuhan strain was expressed.

Recombination linked TRBV4-3 to TRBJ1-2, with TRBD1 identical over 7 junction bases. The receptor comes from a person aged 18-65 years who received the Ad26.COV2.S COVID-19 vaccine or a placebo. Source: peripheral blood, taken in a trial of Ad26.COV2.S vaccine versus placebo. The CDR3 in this case is CASSQVLGTESYGYTF. Read as DNA, the sequence is TGCGCCAGCAGCCAGGTCTTGGGGACAGAATCTTATGGCTACACCTTC.